Sequencing of this T cell receptor (beta chain) was carried out in a study of T cell changes during pregnancy in multiple sclerosis. Trimming took 5 bases from V and 10 from J; bases not matched to a gene: 10. Germline-derived CDR1 and CDR2 are MNHNS and SASEGT. This CDR3 is 15 amino acids long. Sequenced by immunoSEQ multiplex PCR; TCRdb stores in-frame clones only, minus some. In the table there are 100,000 to 150,000 clones, over 85% of which are singletons. This clone was seen once. The chain recombines TRBV6-1 with TRBJ2-1; TRBD1 aligns across 11 bases. Sequences were derived from peripheral blood, sampled before pregnancy. This TCR came from a female donor with multiple sclerosis, enrolled in a pregnancy study. CDR3 loop: CASSPTGQGAGEQFF. The CDR3 DNA follows: TGTGCCAGCAGTCCTACTGGACAGGGGGCTGGCGAGCAGTTCTTC.